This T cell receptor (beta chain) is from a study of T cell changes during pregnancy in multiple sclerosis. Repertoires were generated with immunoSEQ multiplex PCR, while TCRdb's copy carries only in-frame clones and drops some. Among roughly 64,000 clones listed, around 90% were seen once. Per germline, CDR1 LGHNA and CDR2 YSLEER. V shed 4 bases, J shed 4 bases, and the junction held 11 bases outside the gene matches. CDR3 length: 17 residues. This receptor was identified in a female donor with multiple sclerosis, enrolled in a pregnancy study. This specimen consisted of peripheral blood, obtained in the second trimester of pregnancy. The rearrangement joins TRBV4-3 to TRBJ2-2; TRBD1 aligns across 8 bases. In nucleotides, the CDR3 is TGCGCCAGCAGCCCGAAGACAGGGGACGTTCTCACCGGGGAGCTGTTTTTT. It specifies CASSPKTGDVLTGELFF.